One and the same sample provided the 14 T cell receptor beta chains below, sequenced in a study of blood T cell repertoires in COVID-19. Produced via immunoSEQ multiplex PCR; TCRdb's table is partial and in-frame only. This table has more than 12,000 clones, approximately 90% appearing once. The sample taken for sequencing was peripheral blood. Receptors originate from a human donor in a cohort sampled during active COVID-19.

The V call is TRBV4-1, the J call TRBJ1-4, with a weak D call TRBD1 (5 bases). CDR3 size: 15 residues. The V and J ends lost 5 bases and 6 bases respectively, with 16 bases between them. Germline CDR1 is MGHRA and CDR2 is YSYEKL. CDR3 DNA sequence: TGCGCCAGCAGCTTAAGCACGGGGGACTATGAAAAACTGTTTTTT. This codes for CASSLSTGDYEKLFF.

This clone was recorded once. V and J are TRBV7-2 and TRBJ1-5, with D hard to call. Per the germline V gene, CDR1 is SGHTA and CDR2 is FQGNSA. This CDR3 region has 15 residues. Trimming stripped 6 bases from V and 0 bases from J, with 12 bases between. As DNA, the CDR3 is TGTGCCAGCAGGGAAGGGAGAAATAGCAATCAGCCCCAGCATTTT. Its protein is CASREGRNSNQPQHF. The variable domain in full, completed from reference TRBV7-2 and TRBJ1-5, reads GAGVSQSPSNKVTEKGKDVELRCDPISGHTALYWYRQSLGQGLEFLIYFQGNSAPDKSGLPSDRFSAERTGGSVSTLTIQRTQQEDSAVYLCASREGRNSNQPQHFGDGTRLSIL.

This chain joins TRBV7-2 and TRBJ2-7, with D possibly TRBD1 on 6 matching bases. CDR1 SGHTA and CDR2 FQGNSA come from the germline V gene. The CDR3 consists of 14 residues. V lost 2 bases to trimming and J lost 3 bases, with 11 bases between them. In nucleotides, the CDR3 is TGTGCCAGCAGCTTATCGGACAGTTACTACGAGCAGTACTTC. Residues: CASSLSDSYYEQYF. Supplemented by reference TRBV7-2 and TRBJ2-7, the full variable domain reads GAGVSQSPSNKVTEKGKDVELRCDPISGHTALYWYRQSLGQGLEFLIYFQGNSAPDKSGLPSDRFSAERTGGSVSTLTIQRTQQEDSAVYLCASSLSDSYYEQYFGPGTRLTVT.

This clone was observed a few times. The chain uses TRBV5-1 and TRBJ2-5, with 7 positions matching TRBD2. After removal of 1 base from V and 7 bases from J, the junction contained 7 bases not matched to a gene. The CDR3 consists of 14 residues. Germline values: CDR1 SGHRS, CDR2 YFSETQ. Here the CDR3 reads CASSLLEREGTQYF. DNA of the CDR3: TGCGCCAGCAGCTTGTTGGAGCGGGAAGGGACCCAGTACTTC.

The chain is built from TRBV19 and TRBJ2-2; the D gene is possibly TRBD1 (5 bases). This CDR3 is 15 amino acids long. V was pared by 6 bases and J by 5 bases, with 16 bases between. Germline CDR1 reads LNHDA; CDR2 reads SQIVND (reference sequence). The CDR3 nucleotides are TGTGCCAGTAGCACTTCAAGGGGTCAGACCGGGGAGCTGTTTTTT. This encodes CASSTSRGQTGELFF.

CDR3 amino acids: CASLKFYNEQFF. Written as DNA, the CDR3 is TGTGCCAGCCTAAAATTTTACAATGAGCAGTTCTTC. The chain recombines TRBV6-5 with TRBJ2-1; no definite D call. Germline V lookup: CDR1 MNHEY, CDR2 SVGAGI. The V gene lost 8 bases and the J gene lost 4 bases, with 9 bases spanning the gap. There are 12 residues in the CDR3.

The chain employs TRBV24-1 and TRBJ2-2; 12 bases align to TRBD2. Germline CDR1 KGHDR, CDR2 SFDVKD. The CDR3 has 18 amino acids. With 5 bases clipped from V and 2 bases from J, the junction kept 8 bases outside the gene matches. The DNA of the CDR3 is TGTGCCACCAGTGCCCCGGGACTAGCGGGTGCAAACACCGGGGAGCTGTTTTTT. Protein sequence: CATSAPGLAGANTGELFF.

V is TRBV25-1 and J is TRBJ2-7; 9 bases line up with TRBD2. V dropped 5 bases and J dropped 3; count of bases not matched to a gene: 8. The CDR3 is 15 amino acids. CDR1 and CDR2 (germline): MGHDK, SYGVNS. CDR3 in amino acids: CASSTSGGFLYEQYF. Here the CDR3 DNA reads TGTGCCAGCAGTACCAGCGGGGGGTTCCTCTACGAGCAGTACTTC.

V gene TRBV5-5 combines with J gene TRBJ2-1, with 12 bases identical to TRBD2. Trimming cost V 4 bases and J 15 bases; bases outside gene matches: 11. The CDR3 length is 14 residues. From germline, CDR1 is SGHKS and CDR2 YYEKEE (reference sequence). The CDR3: CASSLRTSGERRFF. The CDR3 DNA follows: TGTGCCAGCAGCCTAAGGACTAGCGGGGAGCGGCGGTTCTTC.

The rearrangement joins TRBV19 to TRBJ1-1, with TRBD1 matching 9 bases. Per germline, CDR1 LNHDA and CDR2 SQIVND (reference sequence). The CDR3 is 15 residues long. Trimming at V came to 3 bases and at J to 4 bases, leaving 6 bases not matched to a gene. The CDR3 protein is CASSILTGGVTEAFF. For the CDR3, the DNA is TGTGCCAGTAGTATCTTGACAGGGGGTGTCACTGAAGCTTTCTTT.

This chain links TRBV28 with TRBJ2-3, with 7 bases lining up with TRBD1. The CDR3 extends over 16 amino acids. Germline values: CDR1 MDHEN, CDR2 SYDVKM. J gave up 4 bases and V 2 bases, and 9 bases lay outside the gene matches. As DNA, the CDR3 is TGTGCCAGCAGTTTAAATGAGGGGGCGCTTCCAGATACGCAGTATTTT. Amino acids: CASSLNEGALPDTQYF.

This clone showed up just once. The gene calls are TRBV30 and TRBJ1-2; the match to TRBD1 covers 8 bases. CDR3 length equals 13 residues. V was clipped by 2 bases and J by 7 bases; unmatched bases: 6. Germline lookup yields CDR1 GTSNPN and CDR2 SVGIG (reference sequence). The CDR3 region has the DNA TGTGCCTGGAGTTTTGCAGGGGGCGCTGGCTACACCTTC. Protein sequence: CAWSFAGGAGYTF.

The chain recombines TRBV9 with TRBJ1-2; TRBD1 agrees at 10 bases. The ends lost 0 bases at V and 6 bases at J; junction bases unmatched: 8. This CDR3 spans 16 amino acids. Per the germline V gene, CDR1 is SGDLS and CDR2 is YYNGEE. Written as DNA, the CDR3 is TGTGCCAGCAGCGTAGTGGGGGACAGGGGTACGGATGGCTACACCTTC. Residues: CASSVVGDRGTDGYTF.

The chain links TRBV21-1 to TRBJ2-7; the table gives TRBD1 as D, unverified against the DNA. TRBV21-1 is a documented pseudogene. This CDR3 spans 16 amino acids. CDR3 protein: CASSKGWEPAGVEQYF. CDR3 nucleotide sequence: TGTGCCAGCAGCAAAGGGTGGGAGCCAGCAGGGGTAGAGCAGTACTTC.